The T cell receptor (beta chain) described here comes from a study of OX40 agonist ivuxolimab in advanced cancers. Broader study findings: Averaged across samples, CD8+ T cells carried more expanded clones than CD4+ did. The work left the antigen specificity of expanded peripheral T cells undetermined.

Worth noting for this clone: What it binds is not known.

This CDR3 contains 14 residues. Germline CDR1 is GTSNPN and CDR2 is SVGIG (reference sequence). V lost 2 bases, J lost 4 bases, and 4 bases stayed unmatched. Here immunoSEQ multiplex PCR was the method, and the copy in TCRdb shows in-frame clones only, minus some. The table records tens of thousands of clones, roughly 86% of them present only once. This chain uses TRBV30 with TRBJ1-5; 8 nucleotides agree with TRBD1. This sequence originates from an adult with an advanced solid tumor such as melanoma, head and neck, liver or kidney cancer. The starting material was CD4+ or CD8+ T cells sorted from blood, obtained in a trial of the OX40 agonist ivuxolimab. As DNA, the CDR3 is TGTGCCTGGAGTTCGGGGACAGGTAATCAGCCCCAGCATTTT. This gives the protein CAWSSGTGNQPQHF.